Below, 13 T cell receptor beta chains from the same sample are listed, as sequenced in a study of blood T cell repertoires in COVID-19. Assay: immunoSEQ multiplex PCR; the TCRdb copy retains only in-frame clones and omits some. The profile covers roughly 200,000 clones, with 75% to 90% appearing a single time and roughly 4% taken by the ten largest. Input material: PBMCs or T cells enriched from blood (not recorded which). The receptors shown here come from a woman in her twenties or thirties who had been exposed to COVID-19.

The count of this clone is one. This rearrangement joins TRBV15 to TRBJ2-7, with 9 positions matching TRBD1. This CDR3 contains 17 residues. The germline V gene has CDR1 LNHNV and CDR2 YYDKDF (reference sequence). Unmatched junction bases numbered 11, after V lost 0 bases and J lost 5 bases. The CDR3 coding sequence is TGTGCCACCAGCAGAGACCGTGGGGGACAGGGTCCCCACGAGCAGTACTTC. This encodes CATSRDRGGQGPHEQYF.

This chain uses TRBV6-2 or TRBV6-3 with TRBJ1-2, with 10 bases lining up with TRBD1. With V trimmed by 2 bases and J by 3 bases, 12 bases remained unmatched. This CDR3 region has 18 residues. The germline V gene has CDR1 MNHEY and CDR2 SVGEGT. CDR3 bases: TGTGCCAGCAGTTACAGGTCGGGACAGGGGCCGAACTACTATGGCTACACCTTC. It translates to CASSYRSGQGPNYYGYTF.

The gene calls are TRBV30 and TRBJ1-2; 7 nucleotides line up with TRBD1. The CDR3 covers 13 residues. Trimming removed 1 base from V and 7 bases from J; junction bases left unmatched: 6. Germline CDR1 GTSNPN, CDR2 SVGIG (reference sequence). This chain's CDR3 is CAWSARTGGGYTF. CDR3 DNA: TGTGCCTGGAGTGCCCGGACAGGCGGTGGCTACACCTTC.

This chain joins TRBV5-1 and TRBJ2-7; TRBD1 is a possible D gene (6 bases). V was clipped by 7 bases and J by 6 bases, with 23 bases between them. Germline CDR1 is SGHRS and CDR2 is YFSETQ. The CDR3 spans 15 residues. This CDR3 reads CASGYKGQGSGEQYF. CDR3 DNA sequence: TGCGCCAGCGGGTACAAGGGGCAGGGGTCAGGCGAGCAGTACTTC.

As DNA, the CDR3 is TGTGCCAGCAGCGTAGCGGGTAGCGGGGTTGACGAGCAGTACTTC. This sequence encodes CASSVAGSGVDEQYF. The rearrangement joins TRBV9 to TRBJ2-7; 8 nucleotides agree with TRBD2. CDR1 is SGDLS, CDR2 YYNGEE, per germline. The V and J ends lost 0 bases and 5 bases, in that order; junction bases with no gene match: 7. The CDR3 has 15 residues. Based on the CDR3 plus reference TRBV9 and TRBJ2-7, the full variable domain is DSGVTQTPKHLITATGQRVTLRCSPRSGDLSVYWYQQSLDQGLQFLIQYYNGEERAKGNILERFSAQQFPDLHSELNLSSLELGDSALYFCASSVAGSGVDEQYFGPGTRLTVT.

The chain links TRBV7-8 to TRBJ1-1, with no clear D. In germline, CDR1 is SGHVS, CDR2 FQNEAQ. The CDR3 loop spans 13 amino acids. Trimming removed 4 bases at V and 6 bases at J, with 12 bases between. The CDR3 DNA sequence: TGTGCCAGCAGCTCAAAAGACAAGGCTGAAGCTTTCTTT. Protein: CASSSKDKAEAFF.

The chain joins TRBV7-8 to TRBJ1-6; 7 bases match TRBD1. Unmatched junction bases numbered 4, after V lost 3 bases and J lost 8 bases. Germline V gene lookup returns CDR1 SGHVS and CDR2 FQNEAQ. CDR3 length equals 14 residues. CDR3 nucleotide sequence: TGTGCCAGCAGCTTCAAGGGGACAGATTCACCCCTCCACTTT. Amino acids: CASSFKGTDSPLHF.

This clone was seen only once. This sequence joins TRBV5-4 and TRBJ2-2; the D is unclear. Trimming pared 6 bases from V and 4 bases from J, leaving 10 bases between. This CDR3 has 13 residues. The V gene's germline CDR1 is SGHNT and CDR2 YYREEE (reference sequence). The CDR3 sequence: CASKLDSTGELFF. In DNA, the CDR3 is TGTGCCAGCAAACTTGATAGCACCGGGGAGCTGTTTTTT.

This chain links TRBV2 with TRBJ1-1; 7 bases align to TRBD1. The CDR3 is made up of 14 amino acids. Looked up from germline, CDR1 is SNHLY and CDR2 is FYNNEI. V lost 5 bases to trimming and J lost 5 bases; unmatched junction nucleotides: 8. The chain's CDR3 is CASSSDREWTEAFF. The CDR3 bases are TGTGCCAGCAGTTCCGACAGGGAGTGGACTGAAGCTTTCTTT.

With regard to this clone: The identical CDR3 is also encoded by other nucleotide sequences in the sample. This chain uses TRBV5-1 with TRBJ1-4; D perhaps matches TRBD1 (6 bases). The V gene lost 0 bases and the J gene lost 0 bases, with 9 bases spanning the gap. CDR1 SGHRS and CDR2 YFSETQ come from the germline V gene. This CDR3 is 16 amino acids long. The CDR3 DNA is TGCGCCAGCAGCTTGGGGACAGTACCAACTAATGAAAAACTGTTTTTT. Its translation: CASSLGTVPTNEKLFF.

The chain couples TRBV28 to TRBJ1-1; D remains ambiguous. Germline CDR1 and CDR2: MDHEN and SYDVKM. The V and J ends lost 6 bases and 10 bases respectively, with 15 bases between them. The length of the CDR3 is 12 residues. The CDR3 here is CASSQGEGLAFF. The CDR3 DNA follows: TGTGCCAGCAGCCAAGGCGAGGGTCTAGCTTTCTTT.

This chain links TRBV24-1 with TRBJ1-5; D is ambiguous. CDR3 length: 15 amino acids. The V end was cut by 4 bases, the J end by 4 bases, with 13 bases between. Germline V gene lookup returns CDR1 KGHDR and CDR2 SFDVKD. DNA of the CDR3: TGTGCCACCAGTGACGCTTTGAGTGGTAATCAGCCCCAGCATTTT. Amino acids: CATSDALSGNQPQHF.

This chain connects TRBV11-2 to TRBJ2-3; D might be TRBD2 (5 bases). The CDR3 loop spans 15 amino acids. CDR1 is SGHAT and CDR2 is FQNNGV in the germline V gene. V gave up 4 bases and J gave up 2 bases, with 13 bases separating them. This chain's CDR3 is CASSSGGGYTDTQYF. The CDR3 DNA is TGTGCCAGCAGCTCGGGCGGCGGGTACACAGATACGCAGTATTTT. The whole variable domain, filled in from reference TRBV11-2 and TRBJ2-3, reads EAGVAQSPRYKIIEKRQSVAFWCNPISGHATLYWYQQILGQGPKLLIQFQNNGVVDDSQLPKDRFSAERLKGVDSTLKIQPAKLEDSAVYLCASSSGGGYTDTQYFGPGTRLTVL.